Detailed here is one T cell receptor beta chain. Libraries were prepared by immunoSEQ multiplex PCR; TCRdb keeps only in-frame clonotypes and omits some of them. Of about 47,000 clones in the sample, around 80% were seen once. The data stem from a study of OX40 agonist ivuxolimab in advanced cancers. Study overall: Patient treatment consisted of intravenous ivuxolimab administration every 2 weeks at 0.01 to 10 mg/kg.

Germline V gives CDR1 SEHNR, CDR2 FQNEAQ (reference sequence). The V end lost 4 bases, the J end lost 0 bases, and 10 bases lay between the germline ends. This CDR3 comprises 14 residues. The sequence derives from an adult with an advanced solid tumor such as melanoma, head and neck, liver or kidney cancer. The sequencing here drew on CD4+ or CD8+ T cells sorted from blood, taken in a trial of the OX40 agonist ivuxolimab. V usage is TRBV7-9 and J usage is TRBJ2-7, with unresolved D. The CDR3 DNA follows: TGTGCCAGCAGCTCCCTCTTCAGCTCCTACGAGCAGTACTTC. This encodes CASSSLFSSYEQYF.